The rows below give T cell receptor beta chains drawn from one sample of a study of CD8+ T cells in alopecia areata. Here immunoSEQ multiplex PCR was the method, and the copy in TCRdb shows in-frame clones only, minus some. This table has approximately 100,000 clones, roughly 50% appearing once. Sequenced material: CD4+ T cells sorted from blood. The receptors derive from a human donor in good health. Both conserved end residues are part of each CDR3. D genes are given only for firm matches. Clone size appears in some rows only: once, few, many, or a class for an expanded clone.

TRBJ1-4,.,TRBV29-1,.,TGCAGCGTTGCTTCTACAGGCTCCTATGGTGAAAAACTGTTTTTT,CSVASTGSYGEKLFF
TRBJ1-2,.,TRBV27,.,TGTGCCAGCAGGACTAACCTGATGGCAGGGAATGGCTACACCTTC,CASRTNLMAGNGYTF
TRBJ2-6,TRBD1,TRBV27,.,TGTGCCAGCAGTCTCAACAGGGGGCCCAACGTCCTGACTTTC,CASSLNRGPNVLTF
TRBJ2-7,.,TRBV25-1,few,TGTGCCAGCAGTGGCCGAAGGGACCGTCAGTACTTC,CASSGRRDRQYF
TRBJ1-6,.,TRBV2,.,TGTGCCAGTTCCTCACCCCTCCACTTT,CASSSPLHF
TRBJ1-2,TRBD1,TRBV18,.,TGTGCCAGCTCGTCGGACAGGACCTCCTATGGCTACACCTTC,CASSSDRTSYGYTF
TRBJ1-4,.,TRBV30,.,TGTGCCTGGAGTGTGGGGGCGCGGAATGAAAAACTGTTTTTT,CAWSVGARNEKLFF
TRBJ1-2,TRBD1,TRBV29-1,.,TGCAGCGTTGAACAGGGGGCGGGTGGCTACACCTTC,CSVEQGAGGYTF
TRBJ2-7,.,TRBV30,.,TGTGCCTGGAGTGACTATAGCTCCTACGAGCAGTACTTC,CAWSDYSSYEQYF
TRBJ2-6,.,TRBV6-5,.,TGTGCCACCACCCTTGGTTCTGGGGCCAACGTCCTGACTTTC,CATTLGSGANVLTF
TRBJ1-4,.,TRBV25-1,.,TGTGCCAGCAGTGACACCCTGTTAAAACTGTTTTTT,CASSDTLLKLFF
TRBJ2-7,TRBD2,TRBV7-2,.,TGTGCCAGCAGCTTAGTAGCGGGAGCCTACGAGCAGTACTTC,CASSLVAGAYEQYF
TRBJ2-5,.,TRBV30,.,TGTGCCTGGAGTGGACGAGGGACCCAGTACTTC,CAWSGRGTQYF
TRBJ1-5,.,TRBV6-5,.,TGTGCCAGCAGTCAAACCGTCAATCAGCCCCAGCATTTT,CASSQTVNQPQHF
TRBJ1-3,.,TRBV29-1,.,TGCAGCGTTGATATCACCTACTCTGGAAACACCATATATTTT,CSVDITYSGNTIYF
TRBJ1-2,TRBD1,TRBV6-4,.,TGTGCCAGCAGTAAGGACAGGGGAGACTATGGCTACACCTTC,CASSKDRGDYGYTF
TRBJ1-2,TRBD1,TRBV29-1,.,TGCAGCGCCGGACAGGGGGACCAAAACTATGGCTACACCTTC,CSAGQGDQNYGYTF
TRBJ2-5,.,TRBV5-1,few,TGCGCCAGCAGCTTGGCGGGCAGGGAAGAGACCCAGTACTTC,CASSLAGREETQYF
TRBJ2-1,.,TRBV5-1,few,TGCGCCAGCAGCTTGACTAGTAATGAGCAGTTCTTC,CASSLTSNEQFF
TRBJ2-6,.,TRBV10-3,few,TGTGCCATCAGTGACCAGCAGGACGGAGCCTCTGGGGCCAACGTCCTGACTTTC,CAISDQQDGASGANVLTF
TRBJ2-5,.,TRBV7-8,.,TGTGCCAGCAGCTTAGGGGGGCGGTACCAAGAGACCCAGTACTTC,CASSLGGRYQETQYF
TRBJ1-6,.,TRBV25-1,.,TGTGCCAGCTCCTCCCTCCCGGTCGGGTCACCCCTCCACTTT,CASSSLPVGSPLHF
TRBJ1-2,.,TRBV4-2,.,TGTGCCAGCAGCCAAGATAGAGGGGGGCGCGGCTACACCTTC,CASSQDRGGRGYTF
TRBJ1-1,.,TRBV29-1,.,TGCAGCGTTGAAAGGGCGCCGACCGCTGAAGCTTTCTTT,CSVERAPTAEAFF
TRBJ1-6,.,TRBV15,.,TGTGCCACCAGCAGAGAGGCGGTCTTGAATTCACCCCTCCACTTT,CATSREAVLNSPLHF
TRBJ2-3,TRBD1,TRBV29-1,.,TGCAGCGTATATTCAGGGGGCGGCTGGGATACGCAGTATTTT,CSVYSGGGWDTQYF
TRBJ1-5,.,TRBV7-2,.,TGTGCCAGCAGCTTACTTGGACGGTATAGCAATCAGCCCCAGCATTTT,CASSLLGRYSNQPQHF
TRBJ2-2,TRBD1,TRBV29-1,.,TGCAGCGTTAGACAGGGGACCGACACCGGGGAGCTGTTTTTT,CSVRQGTDTGELFF
TRBJ1-2,.,TRBV6-4,.,TGTGCCAGCAGTGACTTCGCAGGCAACTATGGCTACACCTTC,CASSDFAGNYGYTF
TRBJ2-5,TRBD1,TRBV29-1,few,TGCAGCGTTGCCCAGGGGGCCCAAGAGACCCAGTACTTC,CSVAQGAQETQYF
TRBJ2-5,.,TRBV6-1,.,TGTGCCAGCAGTGAACGAGGGGTCCTTCCGGCCGGGGCCCAGTACTTC,CASSERGVLPAGAQYF
TRBJ2-7,.,TRBV7-9,.,TGTGCCAGCAGCTTAGCGGTGACCTACGAGCAGTACTTC,CASSLAVTYEQYF
TRBJ2-7,.,TRBV28,.,TGTGCCAGCAGTTCCGCCCGAGAGCAGTACTTC,CASSSAREQYF
TRBJ1-4,.,TRBV2,.,TGCCCAAGGGAAAAACTGTTTTTT,CPREKLFF
TRBJ2-7,TRBD1,TRBV28,.,TGTGCCAGCAGTTTAACCGGGACAGCCATCTCCTACGAGCAGTACTTC,CASSLTGTAISYEQYF
TRBJ2-5,TRBD2,TRBV7-9,few,TGTGCCAGCAGCTTACGGGAGGGAGGCGAGACCCAGTACTTC,CASSLREGGETQYF
TRBJ2-3,.,TRBV5-1,.,TGCGCCAGCAGCAACAGGGATCCGAGCACAGATACGCAGTATTTT,CASSNRDPSTDTQYF
TRBJ2-7,.,TRBV5-1,many,TGCGCCAGCAGCTTGTTGGGCCCGGTATACTCCTACGAGCAGTACTTC,CASSLLGPVYSYEQYF
TRBJ2-7,TRBD2,TRBV28,.,TGTGCCAGCCAGTCAGCGGGGCGGCTTTACGAGCAGTACTTC,CASQSAGRLYEQYF
TRBJ1-6,TRBD1,TRBV15,.,TGTGCCACCAGCAGCAGAGGACAGGGGCGATCACCCCTCCACTTT,CATSSRGQGRSPLHF
TRBJ2-5,TRBD1,TRBV29-1,.,TGCAGCGTAGGGGGCCTGTTTCAAGAGACCCAGTACTTC,CSVGGLFQETQYF
TRBJ2-1,.,TRBV30,once,TGTGCCTGGAGCCTCGGACTAACCTACAATGAGCAGTTCTTC,CAWSLGLTYNEQFF
TRBJ2-7,.,TRBV23-1,.,TGCGCCAGCAGTCAATCGAATACGTGGCTCAACGACGAGCAGTACTTC,CASSQSNTWLNDEQYF
TRBJ2-7,.,TRBV13,.,TGTGCCAGCAGCGGACAGAAATTCTCCTACGAGCAGTACTTC,CASSGQKFSYEQYF
TRBJ1-1,TRBD1,TRBV9,.,TGTGCCAGCAGCCAGGGGGCGTGGACTGAAGCTTTCTTT,CASSQGAWTEAFF
TRBJ2-1,.,TRBV2,medium-sized,TGTGCCAGCAGTGTACGGGGGGCCACCCTTCTTACCAATGAGCAGTTCTTC,CASSVRGATLLTNEQFF
TRBJ1-1,.,TRBV29-1,.,TGCAGCGCCCAAACCGACCTAGACACTGAAGCTTTCTTT,CSAQTDLDTEAFF
TRBJ1-1,.,TRBV29-1,.,TGCAGCGTTTCCGGACGAAACACTGAAGCTTTCTTT,CSVSGRNTEAFF
TRBJ1-5,.,TRBV7-9,.,TGTGCCAGCACCACTCTCAATCAGCCCCAGCATTTT,CASTTLNQPQHF
TRBJ1-1,.,TRBV16,.,TGTGCCAGCAGCTCTCAGTCGGGTTTCATGAACACTGAAGCTTTCTTT,CASSSQSGFMNTEAFF
TRBJ2-5,.,TRBV18,.,TGTGCCAGCTCACCACCTGGGCGGCAAGAGACCCAGTACTTC,CASSPPGRQETQYF
TRBJ2-5,.,TRBV29-1,few,TGCAGCGTTCTTCCTAGCCTGGGTGGGACCCAGTACTTC,CSVLPSLGGTQYF
TRBJ2-7,TRBD2,TRBV4-2,.,TGTGCCAGCAGCCAAGCCGGACTAGCGGGGGACTACGAGCAGTACTTC,CASSQAGLAGDYEQYF
TRBJ1-4,TRBD1,TRBV28,few,TGTGCCAGCAGCAAGGGACAGGGCAGGGAAAAACTGTTTTTT,CASSKGQGREKLFF
TRBJ2-7,TRBD1,TRBV5-1,.,TGCGCCAGCAGAAGGGGGCCCCCCTACGAGCAGTACTTC,CASRRGPPYEQYF
TRBJ2-6,.,TRBV25-1,few,TGTGCCAGCATCGGCTCTGGGGCCAACGTCCTGACTTTC,CASIGSGANVLTF
TRBJ2-2,TRBD1,TRBV15,.,TGTGCCACCAGCAGAGGTACAGGGGGCGCAAACACCGGGGAGCTGTTTTTT,CATSRGTGGANTGELFF
TRBJ2-7,TRBD2,TRBV30,.,TGTGCCTGGAGGCGCGGGGGGGCCCGAAGCTCCTACGAGCAGTACTTC,CAWRRGGARSSYEQYF
TRBJ2-1,TRBD1,TRBV10-3,few,TGTGCCATCCTAAGACAGGGGGTGAGGAATGAGCAGTTCTTC,CAILRQGVRNEQFF